These 13 T cell receptor beta chains were all obtained from the same sample, sequenced in a study of cytomegalovirus exposure and HLA in healthy donors. PCR primers comprised 60 Vbeta and 13 Jbeta primers. Sequencing was performed with immunoSEQ multiplex PCR; in TCRdb, only in-frame clones are kept and a portion is missing. The listing contains just over 200,000 clones. Sequenced input: PBMCs. The receptors originated from a girl aged 2 to 10 in good health and CMV-seropositive.

The chain has TRBV5-5 and TRBJ2-7; no clear D. The CDR3 has 13 residues. Germline CDR1 SGHKS, CDR2 YYEKEE (reference sequence). With 5 bases removed from V and 5 bases from J, the gap between germline ends came to 14 bases. As DNA, the CDR3 is TGTGCCAGCAGGATCAGCATTGGGCACGAGCAGTACTTC. Translated: CASRISIGHEQYF.

The CDR3 loop reads CASSGNLPAVRSGYTF. The CDR3 nucleotides are TGTGCCAGCAGTGGAAACCTCCCGGCTGTTCGGAGTGGCTACACCTTC. This chain uses TRBV25-1 with TRBJ1-2; D unclear. The CDR3 length is 16 residues. The V gene lost 4 bases and the J gene lost 7 bases, with 22 bases spanning the gap. CDR1 MGHDK and CDR2 SYGVNS come from the germline V gene.

The J gene is TRBJ2-5, the V gene TRBV6-1; the D gene is possibly TRBD1 (5 bases). The end of the DNA aligns better with TRBJ2-7, so the J call may be wrong. CDR1 MNHNS and CDR2 SASEGT come from the germline V gene. CDR3 length: 16 amino acids. The CDR3 DNA follows: TGTGCCAGCAGTGATATTACAGGAATTAACCCCTACGAGCAGTACTTC. Its translation is CASSDITGINPYEQYF.

This rearrangement joins TRBV18 to TRBJ1-1, with 7 nucleotides matching TRBD1. Per germline, CDR1 KGHSH and CDR2 LQKENI. The CDR3 covers 18 residues. After removal of 3 bases from V and 7 bases from J, the junction contained 20 bases not matched to a gene. CDR3 region: CASSPNSRDSDITNEAFF. Written as DNA, the CDR3 is TGTGCCAGCTCACCGAACTCCCGGGACAGCGATATCACCAATGAAGCTTTCTTT.

J is TRBJ1-3 and V is TRBV5-1, with TRBD1 matching over 9 bases. The CDR3 is 19 residues long. Trimming cost V 0 bases and J 0 bases; bases outside gene matches: 10. Looked up from germline, CDR1 is SGHRS and CDR2 is YFSETQ. CDR3 nucleotides: TGCGCCAGCAGCTTGGACGGGACAGGGAAATGGACCTCTGGAAACACCATATATTTT. Translating it yields CASSLDGTGKWTSGNTIYF.

The chain joins TRBV6-1 to TRBJ1-2; the D gene is possibly TRBD1 (5 bases). V was cut by 8 bases and J by 1 base, with 17 bases left in between. CDR1 and CDR2 (germline): MNHNS, SASEGT. The CDR3 covers 15 residues. The CDR3 loop reads CASSGGVGINYGYTF. DNA for the CDR3: TGTGCCAGCTCGGGGGGGGTGGGGATTAACTATGGCTACACCTTC.

This chain connects TRBV6-4 to TRBJ2-1; 14 bases are shared with TRBD2. This CDR3 is built from 14 residues. CDR1 is MRHNA, CDR2 SNTAGT, per germline. J was trimmed by 9 bases and V by 6 bases; bases with no gene match: 4. The CDR3 DNA sequence: TGTGCCAGCAGCGGGACTAGCGGGAGTAGTGAGCAGTTCTTC. Protein: CASSGTSGSSEQFF.

This rearrangement joins TRBV6-1 to TRBJ1-1; perhaps TRBD1 as D (6 bases). The CDR3 has 14 amino acids. V was clipped by 11 bases and J by 10 bases, with 26 bases between them. The germline V gene encodes CDR1 MNHNS and CDR2 SASEGT. CDR3 sequence: CAVLPPGGQKRAFF. The CDR3 DNA follows: TGTGCCGTACTACCGCCCGGGGGGCAAAAAAGAGCTTTCTTT.

The chain carries TRBV27 and TRBJ2-1, with 12 nucleotides matching TRBD2. V trimming: 5 bases; J trimming: 6 bases; junction bases outside the gene matches: 2. Per germline, CDR1 MNHEY and CDR2 SMNVEV (reference sequence). There are 14 residues in the CDR3. The CDR3 here is CASSPSGRANEQFF. The DNA for the CDR3 is TGTGCCAGCAGTCCTAGCGGGAGGGCCAATGAGCAGTTCTTC.

V usage is TRBV30 and J usage is TRBJ2-1; possible D gene TRBD1, 5 bases. CDR1 and CDR2 from the germline V gene are GTSNPN and SVGIG (reference sequence). The CDR3 is made up of 12 amino acids. Trimming took 0 bases from V and 7 from J, leaving 7 bases between them. The DNA of the CDR3 is TGTGCCTGGAGTGTACAGGTAAATGAGCAGTTCTTC. This gives the protein CAWSVQVNEQFF.

The chain uses TRBV19 and TRBJ2-6, with D tentatively TRBD1 (6 bases). Trimming cost V 7 bases and J 4 bases, with 20 bases left between them. The CDR3 totals 17 residues. CDR1 LNHDA and CDR2 SQIVND come from the germline V gene (reference sequence). CDR3 nucleotide sequence: TGTGCCAGTAATACACAGGGACCGATGGTCGGGGCCAACGTCCTGACTTTC. Translated, it gives CASNTQGPMVGANVLTF.

The chain uses TRBV15 and TRBJ1-1; D not resolved. This CDR3 comprises 15 residues. Germline CDR1 and CDR2: LNHNV and YYDKDF (reference sequence). Trimming removed 0 bases from V and 5 bases from J, with 13 bases in between. The CDR3 DNA is TGTGCCACCAGCAGAGAAGCGGGGATAGGGACTGAAGCTTTCTTT. Protein sequence: CATSREAGIGTEAFF.

The chain recombines TRBV19 with TRBJ1-1; TRBD1 is a possible D gene (5 bases). V lost 4 bases and J lost 8, with 11 bases in between. Germline V gene data show CDR1 as LNHDA and CDR2 as SQIVND (reference sequence). This CDR3 comprises 12 residues. CDR3 in amino acids: CASSTRTGEAFF. CDR3 DNA: TGTGCCAGTAGTACCCGTACAGGAGAAGCTTTCTTT. Full variable domain (remainder filled in from reference TRBV19 and TRBJ1-1): DGGITQSPKYLFRKEGQNVTLSCEQNLNHDAMYWYRQDPGQGLRLIYYSQIVNDFQKGDIAEGYSVSREKKESFPLTVTSAQKNPTAFYLCASSTRTGEAFFGQGTRLTVV.